This is a list of T cell receptor beta chains from one sample in a study of blood T cell repertoires in COVID-19. The method was immunoSEQ multiplex PCR; TCRdb's version includes in-frame clones alone and lacks a portion of them. There are about 98,000 clones in the sample; about 86% occur only once, and around 4% lies in the top ten. Sequencing input: peripheral blood. These receptors were taken from a man in his fifties or sixties with acute or convalescent COVID-19. The conserved cysteine and the conserved F or W are not part of the CDR3 here. The D gene is left open where the match is weak.

-	14	TRBV5-1	TRBJ2-1	ASSLSGPDSYNEQF
-	13	TRBV21-1	TRBJ1-6	ASSKDSSYNSPLH
-	11	TRBV3-1/TRBV3-2	TRBJ1-1	ASSHLDGTEAF
TRBD1	12	TRBV28	TRBJ1-5	ASSLGTGNQPQH
TRBD1	10	TRBV6-5	TRBJ1-1	ASTGGRTEAF
-	11	TRBV24-1	TRBJ1-2	ATSEGQNYGYT
-	10	TRBV5-1	TRBJ1-2	ASSSTNYGYT
TRBD2	13	TRBV5-1	TRBJ2-5	ASSPQLAGYETQY
TRBD2	14	TRBV5-1	TRBJ2-7	ASSLARGSGGYEQY
-	13	TRBV18	TRBJ1-6	ASSPARGHNSPLH
-	12	TRBV6-5	TRBJ2-1	ASSSGQPSNEQF
TRBD1	13	TRBV5-1	TRBJ2-1	ASSLGQGAGDEQF
-	12	TRBV5-5	TRBJ2-7	ASSLIGVGYEQY
-	13	TRBV4-1	TRBJ1-2	ASSQDPDLLYGYT
TRBD2	14	TRBV7-2	TRBJ2-3	ASSPSLAGSADTQY
-	11	TRBV29-1	TRBJ1-4	SVKEGPNEKLF
-	11	TRBV4-3	TRBJ1-1	ASSQVPGSRAF
TRBD2	16	TRBV13	TRBJ2-3	ASSLGLAGGPGTDTQY
TRBD1	12	TRBV3-1/TRBV3-2	TRBJ1-1	ASSQGDRNTEAF
-	13	TRBV5-1	TRBJ1-5	ASSSSGGRHQPQH
-	10	TRBV7-8	TRBJ1-1	ASSLSYTEAF
TRBD1	14	TRBV3-1/TRBV3-2	TRBJ2-3	ASSPRTGGFTDTQY
TRBD1	12	TRBV29-1	TRBJ2-5	SLRPGQGAETQY
-	14	TRBV7-2	TRBJ2-3	ASGNGGVGGTDTQY
TRBD2	14	TRBV6-5	TRBJ2-7	ASSYSISGGAREQY
TRBD2	14	TRBV9	TRBJ2-5	ASSSSSGGARETQY
-	14	TRBV5-4	TRBJ1-4	ASSLFGIGQNEKLF
TRBD2	15	TRBV7-6	TRBJ2-2	ASSLDPASGTTGELF
TRBD1	12	TRBV27	TRBJ1-2	ASSPTGQGAGYT
-	15	TRBV4-3	TRBJ2-1	ASSQDLGGLSYNEQF
-	12	TRBV13	TRBJ1-2	ASSLRDRRHGYT
-	11	TRBV7-9	TRBJ1-1	ASSLGSDTEAF
-	13	TRBV9	TRBJ2-5	ASSVDPGTQETQY
TRBD2	16	TRBV24-1	TRBJ2-1	ATSDPSRAAGVADEQF
TRBD2	13	TRBV19	TRBJ2-7	ASAVTSGGTYEQY
TRBD1	12	TRBV7-2	TRBJ2-5	ASSNDRGQETQY
-	11	TRBV6-5	TRBJ1-1	ASSRQFNTEAF
-	12	TRBV6-5	TRBJ1-5	ASSYQGRDQPQH
-	12	TRBV14	TRBJ1-6	ASSQASGVSPLH
-	13	TRBV19	TRBJ2-2	ASSIDRGIAGELF
TRBD1	12	TRBV19	TRBJ1-2	ASSTDRGIYGYT
TRBD2	15	TRBV19	TRBJ2-1	ASKKLAGGRSYNEQF
TRBD1	16	TRBV18	TRBJ2-3	ASSPPTGTGMSTDTQY
-	10	TRBV30	TRBJ1-6	AWGRPWAPLH
-	13	TRBV2	TRBJ1-5	ASSEGLGASQPQH